This T cell receptor beta chain was profiled in a study of blood T cells in healthy people across ages. Primed by a sample-barcoded 5' primer and a J-beta primer mix, a second PCR proceeded for about 7 to 11 cycles. Each cDNA was tagged by a template-switch adaptor containing 12 random nucleotides. TCRdb re-derived calls from the 5' RACE reads in MiXCR, one entry per CDR3 protein. The repertoire includes 1.8 million or so distinct CDR3 sequences, about 39% of them detected once, and approximately 22% sits in the top ten. The germline CDR1 and CDR2 sequences are SEHNR and FQNEAQ (reference sequence). This CDR3 contains 15 residues. V was shortened by 3 bases and J by 0 bases, with 11 bases between the two germline ends. Isolation recovered at least 6.5 million PBMCs from every sample. A minimum of 5 micrograms of total RNA was extracted per sample.

This TCR came from a human donor in good health. Sequenced sample: blood. The rearrangement uses TRBV7-9 and TRBJ1-1, with TRBD1 as a possible D gene (6 bases). The CDR3 loop is CASSFVGQLNTEAFF. CDR3 in DNA: TGTGCCAGCAGCTTTGTTGGACAGTTGAACACTGAAGCTTTCTTT.